These 4 T cell receptor beta chains came from one sample sequenced in a study of tumor-infiltrating lymphocytes in primary liver carcinoma. From roughly 21-30 mg of unsorted bulk tissue, DNA and RNA were co-extracted together. Starting material of about 480 ng total RNA yielded TCR beta cDNA via a constant-region primer. It was through three nested multiplex PCR rounds of slightly modified ARM-PCR that TCR beta libraries arose. With TRBV1-TRBV30 forward primers and a C-beta reverse primer, the first two PCR rounds were run for about 10 cycles each. TCRdb ran MiXCR on the multiplex PCR reads and lists one entry per CDR3 protein. The sample carries around 40,000 distinct CDR3 sequences, around 70% recorded once. Material: liver tumor tissue from sampling region 2. Subset described: tumor region T2, inferior pole. The receptors originated from a man between 35 and 55 years old with primary liver carcinoma and hepatitis B virus infection.

As regards this clonotype: At one boundary the junction diverges from the germline segment, which might be a read error. This sequence joins TRBV30 and TRBJ1-4; TRBD1 might be the D (5 bases). The CDR3 consists of 14 residues. Germline V gives CDR1 GTSNPN, CDR2 SVGIG (reference sequence). CDR3 protein: CAWSLQVTNEKLFF. CDR3 nucleotide sequence: TGTGCTTGGAGTTTACAGGTAACTAATGAAAAACTGTTTTTT. Based on the CDR3 plus reference TRBV30 and TRBJ1-4, the full variable domain is SQTIHQWPATLVQPVGSPLSLECTVEGTSNPNLYWYRQAAGRGLQLLFYSVGIGQISSEVPQNLSASRPQDRQFILSSKKLLLSDSGFYLCAWSLQVTNEKLFFGSGTQLSVL.

J is TRBJ2-1 and V is TRBV11-2; D may correspond to TRBD1 or TRBD2 (5 bases each). The germline V gene encodes CDR1 SGHAT and CDR2 FQNNGV. V was shortened by 5 bases and J by 0 bases, with 11 bases between the two germline ends. This CDR3 is 15 amino acids long. CDR3 sequence: CASSPGTYSYNEQFF. DNA for the CDR3: TGTGCCAGCAGCCCCGGGACCTACTCCTACAATGAGCAGTTCTTC.

This clonotype appeared many times. The CDR3 protein is CASSQGLSSGRSRNEQFF. CDR3 bases: TGTGCCAGCAGCCAAGGGTTGTCTAGCGGGAGATCTAGGAATGAGCAGTTCTTC. The chain is built from TRBV14 and TRBJ2-1, with TRBD2 matching 10 bases. The ends lost 1 base at V and 7 bases at J; junction bases unmatched: 13. The CDR3 runs 18 residues. Germline V gene sequence: CDR1 SGHDN, CDR2 FVKESK.

As concerns this clonotype: One end of the junction is discordant with germline, which a read error may explain. This chain uses TRBV7-9 with TRBJ2-3, with TRBD1 as a possible D gene (8 bases). The CDR3 covers 15 residues. Germline V gene sequence: CDR1 SEHNR, CDR2 FQNEAQ (reference sequence). The CDR3 region has the DNA TGTACCAGCAGCTCGGACAGGGAGGGGGCAGATACACAGTATTTT. Its protein product is CTSSSDREGADTQYF.